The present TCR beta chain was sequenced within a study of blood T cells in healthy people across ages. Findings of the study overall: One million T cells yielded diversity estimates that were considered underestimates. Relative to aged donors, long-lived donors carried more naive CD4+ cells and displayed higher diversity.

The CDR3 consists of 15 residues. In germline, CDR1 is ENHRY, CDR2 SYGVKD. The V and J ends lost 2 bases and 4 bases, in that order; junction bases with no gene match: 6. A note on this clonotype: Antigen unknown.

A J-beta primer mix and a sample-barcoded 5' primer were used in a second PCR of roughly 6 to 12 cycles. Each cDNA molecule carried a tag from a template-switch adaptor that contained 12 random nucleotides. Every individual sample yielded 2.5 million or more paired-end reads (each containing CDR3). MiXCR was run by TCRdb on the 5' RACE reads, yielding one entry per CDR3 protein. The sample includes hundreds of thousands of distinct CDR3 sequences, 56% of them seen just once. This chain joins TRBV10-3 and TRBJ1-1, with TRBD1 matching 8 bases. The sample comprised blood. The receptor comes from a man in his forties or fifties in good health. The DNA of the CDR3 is TGTGCCATCAGTGAGCCGCAGGGGGCTAGCACTGAAGCTTTCTTT. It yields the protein CAISEPQGASTEAFF.